These T cell receptor beta chains were read from a single sample in a study of metastatic and nonmetastatic thyroid tumors. From the PCR reads, TCRdb re-called clones with MiXCR. The data contain some 21,000 clones, 9.5% to 12% of them singletons. Sequenced input: blood. All receptors derive from a female donor with papillary thyroid cancer or a benign thyroid nodule (not recorded which). Some clones in this sample may be carry-over from other donors' samples. Each CDR3 is given with its conserved first and last residue. The order of the fields is V gene, CDR3 protein.

V: TRBV3-1; CDR3: CASSGLAGVGETQYF
V: TRBV11-2; CDR3: CASSPGTGVGETQYF
V: TRBV9; CDR3: CASSVDSLAGNEQFF
V: TRBV20-1; CDR3: CSARSWTSDSYEQYF
V: TRBV28; CDR3: CASSTQRQGKNTEAFF
V: TRBV19; CDR3: CASSIEGLGLAKNIQYF
V: TRBV20-1; CDR3: CSAAKVAGQETQYF
V: TRBV10-3; CDR3: CAISAGRSADTQYF
V: TRBV12-3/TRBV12-4; CDR3: CASSLYFAGGVTQETQYF
V: TRBV27; CDR3: CASSATSGSADTQYF
V: TRBV4-1; CDR3: CASSQPSGAYEQYF
V: TRBV5-1; CDR3: CASRLTGVLVNTEAFF
V: TRBV20-1; CDR3: CSATPLGSLAGSSYEQYF
V: TRBV28; CDR3: CASTPLFVGGTEAFF
V: TRBV9; CDR3: CASSPPPMTTVLNEQFF
V: TRBV2; CDR3: CANGQGAGEQYF
V: TRBV11-3; CDR3: CASSSRTGNTGELFF
V: TRBV6-2/TRBV6-3; CDR3: CASSYPTRQENTGELFF